The clone carrying this T cell receptor (beta chain) has just one count. This sample is part of a study of radiotherapy plus CTLA-4 blockade in lung cancer. The V gene's germline CDR1 is GTSNPN and CDR2 SVGIG (reference sequence). V gave up 2 bases and J gave up 7 bases, with 12 bases separating them. The CDR3 runs to 13 residues. Sequencing was performed with immunoSEQ multiplex PCR; in TCRdb, only in-frame clones are kept and a portion is missing. The sample lists tens of thousands of clones; roughly three quarters were seen once. The V and J genes are TRBV30 and TRBJ1-5, with D perhaps TRBD1 (5 bases). The receptor was isolated from a human donor with non-small cell lung cancer whose response to radiotherapy plus ipilimumab could not be evaluated. The sample in question was peripheral blood, obtained from a patient treated with radiotherapy plus ipilimumab. The CDR3 reads CAWSNAWGQPQHF. Written as DNA, the CDR3 is TGTGCCTGGAGTAACGCTTGGGGCCAGCCCCAGCATTTT.